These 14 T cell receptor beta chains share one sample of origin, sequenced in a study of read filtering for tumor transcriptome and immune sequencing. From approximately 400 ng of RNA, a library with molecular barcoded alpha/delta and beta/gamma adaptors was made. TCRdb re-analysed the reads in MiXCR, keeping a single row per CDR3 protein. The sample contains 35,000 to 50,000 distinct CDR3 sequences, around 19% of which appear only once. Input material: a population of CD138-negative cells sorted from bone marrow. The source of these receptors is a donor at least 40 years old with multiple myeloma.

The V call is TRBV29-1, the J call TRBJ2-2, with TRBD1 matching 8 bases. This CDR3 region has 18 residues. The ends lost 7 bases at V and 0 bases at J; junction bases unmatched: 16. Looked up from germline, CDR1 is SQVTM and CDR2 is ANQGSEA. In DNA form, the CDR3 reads TGCAGCGCCCGGCCCTGTGACAGGGGCAACCCGAACACCGGGGAGCTGTTTTTT. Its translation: CSARPCDRGNPNTGELFF.

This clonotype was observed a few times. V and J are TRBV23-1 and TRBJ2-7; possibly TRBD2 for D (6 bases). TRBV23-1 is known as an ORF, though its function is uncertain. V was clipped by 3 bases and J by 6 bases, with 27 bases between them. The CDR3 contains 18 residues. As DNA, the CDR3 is TGCGCCAGCAGTCAGGGTGTCGTCCGGGGGTCTAGCGACCGCGAGCAGTACTTC. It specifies CASSQGVVRGSSDREQYF.

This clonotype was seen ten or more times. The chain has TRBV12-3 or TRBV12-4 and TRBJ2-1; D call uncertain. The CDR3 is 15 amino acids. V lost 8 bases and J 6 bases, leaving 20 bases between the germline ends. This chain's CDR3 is CASSLALHVTNEQFF. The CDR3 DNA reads TGTGCCAGCTCCCTGGCGCTCCATGTGACCAATGAGCAGTTCTTC.

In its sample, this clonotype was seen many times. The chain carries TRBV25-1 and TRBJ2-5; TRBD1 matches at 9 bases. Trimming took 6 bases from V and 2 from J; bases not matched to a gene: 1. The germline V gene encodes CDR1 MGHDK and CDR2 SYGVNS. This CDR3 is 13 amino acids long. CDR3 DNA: TGTGCCAGCAGAGGACAGGGGCAAGAGACCCAGTACTTC. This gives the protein CASRGQGQETQYF.

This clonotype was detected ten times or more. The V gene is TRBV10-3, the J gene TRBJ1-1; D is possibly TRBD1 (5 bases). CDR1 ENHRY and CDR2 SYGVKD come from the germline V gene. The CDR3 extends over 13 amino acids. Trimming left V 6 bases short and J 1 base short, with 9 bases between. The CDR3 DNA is TGTGCCATCAGCTTGACAGCGAACACTGAAGCTTTCTTT. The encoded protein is CAISLTANTEAFF.

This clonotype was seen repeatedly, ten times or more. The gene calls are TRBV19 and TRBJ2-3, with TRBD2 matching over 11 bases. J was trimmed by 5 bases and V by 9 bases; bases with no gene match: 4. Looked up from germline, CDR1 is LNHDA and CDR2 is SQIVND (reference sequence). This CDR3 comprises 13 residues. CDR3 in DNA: TGTGCCAGCGAACTAGCGGGAGAAGATACGCAGTATTTT. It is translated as CASELAGEDTQYF.

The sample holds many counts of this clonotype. The CDR3 nucleotides read TGTGCCAGTAGGGCGGGTAACTCCTACAATGAGCAGTTCTTC. It is translated as CASRAGNSYNEQFF. J is TRBJ2-1 and V is TRBV19; weak D call: TRBD2 (5 bases). This CDR3 contains 14 residues. Germline CDR1 and CDR2: LNHDA and SQIVND (reference sequence). With 6 bases removed from V and 0 bases from J, the gap between germline ends came to 9 bases.

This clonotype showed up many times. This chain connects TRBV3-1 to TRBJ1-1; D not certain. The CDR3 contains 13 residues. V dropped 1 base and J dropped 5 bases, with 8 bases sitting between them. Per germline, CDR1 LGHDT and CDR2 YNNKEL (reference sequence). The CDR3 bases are TGTGCCAGCAGCCAAGGCGGGTGGACTGAAGCTTTCTTT. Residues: CASSQGGWTEAFF.

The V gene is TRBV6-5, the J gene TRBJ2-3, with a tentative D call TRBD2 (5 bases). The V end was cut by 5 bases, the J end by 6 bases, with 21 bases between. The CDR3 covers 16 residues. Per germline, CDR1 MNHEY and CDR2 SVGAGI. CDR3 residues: CASSGTSRWEPDTQYF. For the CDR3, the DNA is TGTGCCAGCAGTGGCACCTCACGGTGGGAGCCTGATACGCAGTATTTT.

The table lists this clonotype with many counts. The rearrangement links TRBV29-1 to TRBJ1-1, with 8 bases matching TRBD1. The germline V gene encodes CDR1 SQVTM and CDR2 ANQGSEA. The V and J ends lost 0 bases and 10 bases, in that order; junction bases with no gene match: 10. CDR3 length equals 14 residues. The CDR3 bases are TGCAGCGTTGAAGATAGGGTCGGAACAGGGGGAGCTTTCTTT. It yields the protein CSVEDRVGTGGAFF.

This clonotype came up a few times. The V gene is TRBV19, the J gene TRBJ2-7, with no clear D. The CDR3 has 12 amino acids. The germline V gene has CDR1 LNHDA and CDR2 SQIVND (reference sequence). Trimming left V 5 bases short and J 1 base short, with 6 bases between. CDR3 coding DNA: TGTGCCAGTAGTGCGGCTTCCTACGAGCAGTACTTC. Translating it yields CASSAASYEQYF.

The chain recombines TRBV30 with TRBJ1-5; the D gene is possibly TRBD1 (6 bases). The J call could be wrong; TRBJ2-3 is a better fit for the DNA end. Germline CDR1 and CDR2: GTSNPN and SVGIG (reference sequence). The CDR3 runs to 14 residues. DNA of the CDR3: TGTGCCTGGAGTGTACAGGGAAACAATCAGCCCCAGTATTTT. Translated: CAWSVQGNNQPQYF.

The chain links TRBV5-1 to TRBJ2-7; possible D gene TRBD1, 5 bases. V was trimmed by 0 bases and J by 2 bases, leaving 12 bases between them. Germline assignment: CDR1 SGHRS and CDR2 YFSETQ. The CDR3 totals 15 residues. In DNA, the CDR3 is TGCGCCAGCAGCTTGGAGCCAGGGCATACCTACGAGCAGTACTTC. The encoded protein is CASSLEPGHTYEQYF.

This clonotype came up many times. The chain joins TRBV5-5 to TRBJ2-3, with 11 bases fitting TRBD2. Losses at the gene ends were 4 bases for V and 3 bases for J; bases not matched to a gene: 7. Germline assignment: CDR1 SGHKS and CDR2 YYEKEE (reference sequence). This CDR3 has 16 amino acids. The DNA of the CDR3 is TGTGCCAGCAGCATTAGCGGGAGGGCCGGAACAGATACGCAGTATTTT. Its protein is CASSISGRAGTDTQYF.